Listed below are T cell receptor beta chains from one sample, sequenced in a study of PD-L1 blockade in urothelial cancer. TCRdb's table, derived via immunoSEQ multiplex PCR, lists solely in-frame clones and lacks some. In the table there are 85,000 to 100,000 clones, 87% of which are singletons. Source: PBMCs, taken around atezolizumab (anti-PD-L1) treatment. The origin of the receptors is a man in his sixties with urothelial cancer. Each CDR3 is given without its conserved first and last residue. The order of the fields is CDR3 protein, V gene, clone size. The size field is filled for only some rows; it gives once, few, many or a size class.

CDR3aa: ATSDDRGGYT
v_gene: TRBV15
abundance: NA

CDR3aa: ASSAGTPQTGRETQY
v_gene: TRBV9
abundance: NA

CDR3aa: ASSLEGQGPYGYT
v_gene: TRBV5-5
abundance: NA

CDR3aa: ASSPALGQGNIQY
v_gene: TRBV5-1
abundance: few

CDR3aa: ASSIGLAGFSDTQY
v_gene: TRBV19
abundance: NA

CDR3aa: ASRLDRGEKLF
v_gene: TRBV7-9
abundance: few

CDR3aa: ASSSGGRDLGETQY
v_gene: TRBV5-1
abundance: NA

CDR3aa: ASSPGTGMSSYEQY
v_gene: TRBV5-4
abundance: NA

CDR3aa: ASSPRPSSNQPQH
v_gene: TRBV7-2
abundance: NA

CDR3aa: ASSHKTDAGEAF
v_gene: TRBV27
abundance: NA

CDR3aa: ASSPQTSGQETQY
v_gene: TRBV18
abundance: NA

CDR3aa: ASSPPDKTSTDTQY
v_gene: TRBV18
abundance: NA

CDR3aa: ASSPDRGPGNSPLH
v_gene: TRBV11-3
abundance: NA